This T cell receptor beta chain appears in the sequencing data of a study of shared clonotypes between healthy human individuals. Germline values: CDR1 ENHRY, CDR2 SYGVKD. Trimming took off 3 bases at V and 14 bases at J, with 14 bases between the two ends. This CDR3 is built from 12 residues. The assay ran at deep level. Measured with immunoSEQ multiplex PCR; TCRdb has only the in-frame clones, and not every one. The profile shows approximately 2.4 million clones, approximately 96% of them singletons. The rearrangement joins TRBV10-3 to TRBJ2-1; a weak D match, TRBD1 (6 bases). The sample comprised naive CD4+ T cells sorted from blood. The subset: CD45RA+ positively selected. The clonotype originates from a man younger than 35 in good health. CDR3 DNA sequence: TGTGCCATCAGTGATCCGGGCGCAGGGGAGTTCTTC. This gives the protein CAISDPGAGEFF.